Listed here are 11 T cell receptor beta chains from one sample, sequenced in a study of beta chain features in type 1 diabetes. The entirety of the isolated RNA underwent reverse transcription, so expressed TCRB transcripts were sequenced. TCRdb's copy holds only in-frame clones and misses some; the assay was immunoSEQ multiplex PCR. The repertoire consists of under 400,000 clones, with around 20% occurring once and the leading ten covering around 0.04%. Material: naive CD4+ T cells from blood. All receptors come from a woman aged 18-35 years in good health.

This clone appeared a few times. J is TRBJ1-1 and V is TRBV30; perhaps TRBD1 as D (5 bases). The CDR3 has 14 residues. Between the trimmed V and J ends, which lost 0 bases and 5 bases, there was a span of 13 bases. Germline V lookup: CDR1 GTSNPN, CDR2 SVGIG (reference sequence). CDR3 amino acids: CAWSVGGIRTEAFF. The CDR3 DNA reads as TGTGCCTGGAGTGTTGGGGGGATTAGGACTGAAGCTTTCTTT.

V gene TRBV30 combines with J gene TRBJ2-7, with TRBD1 matching over 9 bases. Germline CDR1 is GTSNPN and CDR2 is SVGIG (reference sequence). The CDR3 has 14 amino acids. V lost 5 bases, J lost 6 bases, and 11 bases stayed unmatched. DNA for the CDR3: TGTGCCTGGGGCTCACGGGACAGGGTAGGCGAGCAGTACTTC. This gives the protein CAWGSRDRVGEQYF.

This clone came up a few times. V and J are TRBV2 and TRBJ1-2, with a possible D match to TRBD1 (6 bases). The CDR3 spans 12 residues. Germline V gene lookup returns CDR1 SNHLY and CDR2 FYNNEI. Between the trimmed V and J ends, which lost 4 bases and 8 bases, there was a span of 11 bases. CDR3: CASSAGQEGYTF. The CDR3 DNA reads as TGTGCCAGCAGTGCGGGACAAGAAGGCTACACCTTC. The entire variable domain, with the rest obtained from reference TRBV2 and TRBJ1-2, is as follows: EPEVTQTPSHQVTQMGQEVILRCVPISNHLYFYWYRQILGQKVEFLVSFYNNEISEKSEIFDDQFSVERPDGSNFTLKIRSTKLEDSAMYFCASSAGQEGYTFGSGTRLTVV.

The chain joins TRBV7-3 to TRBJ2-2; tentatively, D is TRBD1 (5 bases). The CDR3 covers 13 residues. Germline CDR1 and CDR2: SGHTA and FQGTGA. V lost 5 bases, J lost 2 bases, and 6 bases lay in between. The CDR3 protein is CASSQGNTGELFF. The CDR3, as DNA: TGTGCCAGCAGCCAGGGAAACACCGGGGAGCTGTTTTTT.

This clone turned up a few times. The chain employs TRBV7-8 and TRBJ2-7; no firm D call. Between the trimmed V and J ends, which lost 0 bases and 2 bases, there was a span of 20 bases. Germline V CDR1 and CDR2: SGHVS, FQNEAQ. This CDR3 contains 18 residues. In DNA form, the CDR3 reads TGTGCCAGCAGCTTAGCGCTGGGTGCGGAGAGAGTTCCCTACGAGCAGTACTTC. Protein: CASSLALGAERVPYEQYF.

The rearrangement links TRBV2 to TRBJ1-2, with no clear D. This CDR3 spans 15 amino acids. V lost 1 base and J 3 bases, leaving 12 bases between the germline ends. Germline lookup yields CDR1 SNHLY and CDR2 FYNNEI. The CDR3: CASSEEFRPDYGYTF. CDR3 nucleotides: TGTGCCAGCAGTGAAGAATTTCGCCCGGACTATGGCTACACCTTC.

This clone was picked up a small number of times. The chain recombines TRBV12-5 with TRBJ2-3, with a tentative D call TRBD2 (6 bases). CDR3 size: 14 residues. V gave up 4 bases and J gave up 0 bases, with 8 bases separating them. CDR1 is LGHNT, CDR2 FRNRAP, per germline. CDR3 bases: TGTGCTAGTGGTTGGGGGACTAGCACAGATACGCAGTATTTT. This codes for CASGWGTSTDTQYF.

This clone was recorded a few times. This rearrangement joins TRBV18 to TRBJ2-3, with D possibly being TRBD2 (5 bases). Germline CDR1 is KGHSH and CDR2 is LQKENI. The CDR3 consists of 15 residues. The V gene lost 6 bases and the J gene lost 2 bases, with 15 bases spanning the gap. CDR3 DNA sequence: TGTGCCAGCTCCCCCGGAGGAGCCCCCACAGATACGCAGTATTTT. This translates into CASSPGGAPTDTQYF.

The rearrangement links TRBV6-5 to TRBJ1-2; TRBD1 aligns across 10 bases. The CDR3 runs 13 residues. Germline CDR1 reads MNHEY; CDR2 reads SVGAGI. V was pared by 6 bases and J by 7 bases, with 5 bases of the junction left unmatched. The CDR3 DNA sequence: TGTGCCAGCAGGCCTGACAGGGGGCTTGGCTACACCTTC. Amino acid sequence: CASRPDRGLGYTF.

This clone was detected a few times. The rearrangement links TRBV2 to TRBJ2-4, with 8 bases matching TRBD2. CDR3 length equals 13 residues. V was clipped by 7 bases and J by 6 bases; unmatched bases: 5. Germline V CDR1 and CDR2: SNHLY, FYNNEI. The CDR3 reads CASNTGTRNIQYF. The CDR3 nucleotides read TGTGCCAGCAACACCGGGACTAGAAACATTCAGTACTTC.

This clone occurred a few times. The chain joins TRBV2 to TRBJ2-3, with a tentative D call TRBD1 (6 bases). CDR3 length: 12 amino acids. Germline-derived CDR1 and CDR2 are SNHLY and FYNNEI. V was trimmed by 6 bases and J by 3 bases, leaving 7 bases between them. The CDR3 DNA reads TGTGCCAGCAGAGGACAGACAGATACGCAGTATTTT. The encoded protein is CASRGQTDTQYF.